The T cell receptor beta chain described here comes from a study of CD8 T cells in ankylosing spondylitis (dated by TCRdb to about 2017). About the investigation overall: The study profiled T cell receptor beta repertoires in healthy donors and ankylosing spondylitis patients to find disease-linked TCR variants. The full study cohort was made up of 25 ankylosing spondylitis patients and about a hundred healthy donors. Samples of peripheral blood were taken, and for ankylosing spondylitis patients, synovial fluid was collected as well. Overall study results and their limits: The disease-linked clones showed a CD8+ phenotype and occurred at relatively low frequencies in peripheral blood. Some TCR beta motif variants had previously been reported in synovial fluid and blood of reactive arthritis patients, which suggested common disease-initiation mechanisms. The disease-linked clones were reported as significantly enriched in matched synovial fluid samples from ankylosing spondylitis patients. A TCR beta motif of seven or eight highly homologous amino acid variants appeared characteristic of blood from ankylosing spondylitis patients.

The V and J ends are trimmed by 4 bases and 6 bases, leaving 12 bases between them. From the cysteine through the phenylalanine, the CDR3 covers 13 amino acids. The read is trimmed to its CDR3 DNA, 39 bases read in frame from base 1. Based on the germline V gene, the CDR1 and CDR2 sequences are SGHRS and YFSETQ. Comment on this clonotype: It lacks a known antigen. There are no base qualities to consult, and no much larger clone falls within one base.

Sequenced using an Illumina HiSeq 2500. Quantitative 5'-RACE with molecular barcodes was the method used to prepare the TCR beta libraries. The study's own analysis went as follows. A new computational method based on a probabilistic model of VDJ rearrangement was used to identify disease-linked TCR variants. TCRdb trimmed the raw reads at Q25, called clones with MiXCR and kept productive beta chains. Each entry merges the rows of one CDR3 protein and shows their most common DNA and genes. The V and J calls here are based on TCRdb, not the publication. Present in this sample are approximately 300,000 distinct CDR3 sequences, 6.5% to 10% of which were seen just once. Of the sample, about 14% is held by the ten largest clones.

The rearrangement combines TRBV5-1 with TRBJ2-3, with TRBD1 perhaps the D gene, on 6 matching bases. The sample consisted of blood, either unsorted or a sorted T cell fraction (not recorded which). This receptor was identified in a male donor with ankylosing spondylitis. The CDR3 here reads CASSIQTGDTQYF. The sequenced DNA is TGCGCCAGCAGCATACAAACAGGGGATACGCAGTATTTT.